Described below is a single T cell receptor (beta chain) sequence and its context. In the authors' workflow: Reference gene primer amplification gave estimated nucleated cell counts. Data came from immunoSEQ multiplex PCR; TCRdb stores just in-frame clones and leaves some out. V and J calls and clone size are given by that table; D and trimming were obtained from the DNA. This sample has approximately 200,000 clones; around 84% occur once, and the top ten carry 4.5% to 5.5%. The germline V gene encodes CDR1 KGHSH and CDR2 LQKENI. Trimming cost V 3 bases and J 0 bases, with 11 bases left between them. The CDR3 has 15 amino acids. The data are from a study of blood T cell repertoires in COVID-19.

The specimen sequenced was peripheral blood. The chain has TRBV18 and TRBJ1-1, with D maybe TRBD1 (6 bases). This clonotype was obtained from a woman aged 55-69 years who had recovered from COVID-19. The CDR3 DNA reads as TGTGCCAGCTCACCGCGGACAGACATGAACACTGAAGCTTTCTTT. Protein product: CASSPRTDMNTEAFF.